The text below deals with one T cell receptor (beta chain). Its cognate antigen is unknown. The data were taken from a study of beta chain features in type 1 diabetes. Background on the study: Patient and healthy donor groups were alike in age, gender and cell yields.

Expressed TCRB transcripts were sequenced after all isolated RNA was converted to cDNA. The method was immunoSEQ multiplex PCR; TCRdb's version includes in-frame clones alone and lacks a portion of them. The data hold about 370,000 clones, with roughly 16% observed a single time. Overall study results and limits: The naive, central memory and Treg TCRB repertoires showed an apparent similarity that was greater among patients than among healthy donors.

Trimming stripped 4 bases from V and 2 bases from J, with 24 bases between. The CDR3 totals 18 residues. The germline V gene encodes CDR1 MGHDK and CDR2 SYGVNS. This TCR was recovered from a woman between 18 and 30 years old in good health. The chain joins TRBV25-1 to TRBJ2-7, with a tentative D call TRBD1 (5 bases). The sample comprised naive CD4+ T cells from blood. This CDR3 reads CASSGLPGLERQPYEQYF. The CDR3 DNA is TGTGCCAGCAGTGGATTACCTGGGTTGGAGCGACAGCCCTACGAGCAGTACTTC.